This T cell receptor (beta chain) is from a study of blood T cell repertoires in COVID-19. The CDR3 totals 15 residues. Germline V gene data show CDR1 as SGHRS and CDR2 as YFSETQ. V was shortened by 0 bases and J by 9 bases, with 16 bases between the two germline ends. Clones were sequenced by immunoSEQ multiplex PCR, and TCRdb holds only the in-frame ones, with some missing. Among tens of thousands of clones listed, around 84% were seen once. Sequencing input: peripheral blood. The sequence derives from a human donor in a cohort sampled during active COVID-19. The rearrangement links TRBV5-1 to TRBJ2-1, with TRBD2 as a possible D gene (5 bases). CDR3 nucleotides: TGCGCCAGCAGCTTGGTGGACGGGGTCAGAGGTGAGCAGTTCTTC. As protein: CASSLVDGVRGEQFF. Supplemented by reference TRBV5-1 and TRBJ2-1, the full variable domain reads KAGVTQTPRYLIKTRGQQVTLSCSPISGHRSVSWYQQTPGQGLQFLFEYFSETQRNKGNFPGRFSGRQFSNSRSEMNVSTLELGDSALYLCASSLVDGVRGEQFFGPGTRLTVL.